This T cell receptor beta chain was observed in a study of identical twins. Broader study findings: Zero-insertion analyses might be partly confounded by invariant T cells like MAIT and iNKT.

This clonotype was counted a few times. Its matching antigen is unknown. TCRdb re-analysed the 5' RACE reads in MiXCR, keeping a single row per CDR3 protein. Of 450,000 to 500,000 distinct CDR3 sequences listed, approximately 14% were seen once; the top ten hold approximately 1%. The CDR3 runs 17 residues. V lost 1 base, J lost 4 bases, and 5 bases stayed unmatched. Germline V gives CDR1 SGHTA, CDR2 FQGNSA. This sample also appeared in a second study, on yellow fever vaccine responses in identical twins.

The TCR sequence derives from a woman aged 18-35 years in good health. Sequenced: CD4+ T cells sorted from blood. The chain is built from TRBV7-2 and TRBJ2-3; 13 nucleotides align to TRBD2. The CDR3 DNA reads TGTGCCAGCAGCTTAGTCGGGACTAGCGGGACAGCAGATACGCAGTATTTT. Encoded protein: CASSLVGTSGTADTQYF.